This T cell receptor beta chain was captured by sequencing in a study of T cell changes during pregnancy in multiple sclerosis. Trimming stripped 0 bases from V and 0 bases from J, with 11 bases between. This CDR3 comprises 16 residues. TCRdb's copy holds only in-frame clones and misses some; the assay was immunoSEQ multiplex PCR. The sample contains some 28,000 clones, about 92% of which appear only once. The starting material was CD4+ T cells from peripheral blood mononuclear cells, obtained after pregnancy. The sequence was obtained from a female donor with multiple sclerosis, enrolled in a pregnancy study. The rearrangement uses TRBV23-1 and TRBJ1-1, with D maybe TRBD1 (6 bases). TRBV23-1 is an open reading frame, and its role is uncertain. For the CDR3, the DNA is TGCGCCAGCAGTCAATCGTCGGGGGGCATGAACACTGAAGCTTTCTTT. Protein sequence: CASSQSSGGMNTEAFF.